What follows is one T cell receptor (beta chain) and its context. There is no known antigen for this receptor. Nothing much larger sits one base from this clone, and base qualities are not available. The immunoSEQ Assay, a bias-controlled multiplex PCR, was used to amplify TCRbeta CDR3 regions from genomic DNA. On the authors' methods: Within the assay, amplification of reference gene primers was used to estimate how many nucleated cells each sample contained. Sequence reads were collapsed and filtered to measure the absolute abundance of every unique TCRbeta CDR3 rearrangement. Productive Simpson clonality was computed per sample as the square root of Simpson's diversity index over productive rearrangements. Imported from immuneACCESS, the table was reduced by TCRdb to in-frame sequences with V and J called. These copies leave out some clones; in studies compared against another copy, an unresolved V gene accounts for under half, and the cause of the remainder is not known. Clonal size and the V and J genes are those of that table, whereas D and trimming came from the DNA. This sample has some 320,000 clones in its table, and approximately 85% of those were observed once. The ten top clones hold approximately 7.9% of the sample.

These data belong to a study of blood T cell repertoires in COVID-19 (dated by TCRdb to 2019 to 2021). The study in broad terms: Collaborator samples came from the United States, Italy and Spain and covered acute and convalescent phases of COVID-19. Samples came from the ongoing ImmuneRACE study (first 160 participants) plus 1,254 subjects from 6 global collaborators. The repertoires were released in a freely available public database meant as a resource for research on the immune response to SARS-CoV-2. Nearly every sample came with metadata listing a de-identified subject ID, COVID-19 status, age in years and sex. Subjects who had been exposed to COVID-19, were actively infected with it, or had recovered from it provided the deeply sampled blood TCRbeta repertoires that made up the dataset. Where HLA class I and class II types were available, the types were taken from metadata supplied by the sample provider, not from assay-based typing. The prospective study material was composed of cDNA or gDNA derived from T cells, B-cell-depleted T cells, or PBMCs. General findings and caveats noted by the study authors: Clinical and demographic metadata were provided uncurated, with the amount varying by source and participant.

Based on the germline V gene, the CDR1 and CDR2 sequences are SGHRS and YFSETQ. From cysteine to phenylalanine, the CDR3 is 16 amino acids long. Of the read, only the CDR3 DNA is kept; its 48 bases are in frame from base 1. Here V drops 0 bases and J drops 5 bases, and the junction holds 8 bases not matched to any gene. Whole blood was collected in K2EDTA tubes by collaborating institutions according to the institutions' own protocols. For TCRbeta analysis, collaborators shipped samples as frozen whole blood, isolated PBMCs, or DNA extracted from either of those sample types. This sequence uses TRBV5-1 and TRBJ1-1; TRBD1 fits 9 bases in the junction. The sequencing input was peripheral blood. The sequence was obtained from a human donor in a cohort sampled during active COVID-19. The nucleotide sequence reads as follows: TGCGCCAGCAGCTTGGATCCGGGACAGGGTTGGACTGAAGCTTTCTTT. Translated, it reads CASSLDPGQGWTEAFF. When the CDR3 is completed using the reference TRBV5-1 and TRBJ1-1 genes on either side, the full variable domain is KAGVTQTPRYLIKTRGQQVTLSCSPISGHRSVSWYQQTPGQGLQFLFEYFSETQRNKGNFPGRFSGRQFSNSRSEMNVSTLELGDSALYLCASSLDPGQGWTEAFFGQGTRLTVV.